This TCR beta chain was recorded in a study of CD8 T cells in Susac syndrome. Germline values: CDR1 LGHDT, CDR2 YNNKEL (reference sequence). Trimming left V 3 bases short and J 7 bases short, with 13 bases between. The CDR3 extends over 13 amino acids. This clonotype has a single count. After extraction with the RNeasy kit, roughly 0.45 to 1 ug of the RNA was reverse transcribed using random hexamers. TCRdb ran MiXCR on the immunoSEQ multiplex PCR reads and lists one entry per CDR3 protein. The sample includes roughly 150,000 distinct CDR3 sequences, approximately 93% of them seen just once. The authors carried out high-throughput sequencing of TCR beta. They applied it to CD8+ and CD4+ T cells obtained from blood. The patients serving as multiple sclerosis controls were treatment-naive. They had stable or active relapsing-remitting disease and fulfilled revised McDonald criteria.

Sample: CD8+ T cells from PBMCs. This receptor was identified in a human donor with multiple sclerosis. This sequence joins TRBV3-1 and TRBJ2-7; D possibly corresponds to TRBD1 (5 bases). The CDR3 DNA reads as TGTGCCAGCAGCCAGTACCAGGGTAGAGAGCAGTACTTC. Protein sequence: CASSQYQGREQYF.